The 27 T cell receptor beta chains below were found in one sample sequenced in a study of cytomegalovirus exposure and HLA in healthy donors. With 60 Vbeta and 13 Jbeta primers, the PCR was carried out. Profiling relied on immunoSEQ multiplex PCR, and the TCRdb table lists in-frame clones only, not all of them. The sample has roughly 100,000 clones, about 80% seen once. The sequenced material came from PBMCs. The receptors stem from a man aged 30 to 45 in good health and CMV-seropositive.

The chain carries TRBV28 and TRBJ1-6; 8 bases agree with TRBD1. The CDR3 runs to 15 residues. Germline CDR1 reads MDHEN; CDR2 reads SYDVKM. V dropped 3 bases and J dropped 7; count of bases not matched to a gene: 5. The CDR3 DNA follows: TGTGCCAGCAGTTTTTTGGACAGGGTCAATTCACCCCTCCACTTT. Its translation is CASSFLDRVNSPLHF. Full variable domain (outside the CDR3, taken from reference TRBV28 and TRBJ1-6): DVKVTQSSRYLVKRTGEKVFLECVQDMDHENMFWYRQDPGLGLRLIYFSYDVKMKEKGDIPEGYSVSREKKERFSLILESASTNQTSMYLCASSFLDRVNSPLHFGNGTRLTVT.

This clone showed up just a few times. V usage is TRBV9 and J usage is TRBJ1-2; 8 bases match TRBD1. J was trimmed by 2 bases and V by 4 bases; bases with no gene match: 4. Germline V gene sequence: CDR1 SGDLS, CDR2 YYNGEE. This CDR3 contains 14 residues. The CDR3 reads CASSPGGENYGYTF. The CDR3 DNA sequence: TGTGCCAGCAGCCCAGGGGGCGAGAACTATGGCTACACCTTC.

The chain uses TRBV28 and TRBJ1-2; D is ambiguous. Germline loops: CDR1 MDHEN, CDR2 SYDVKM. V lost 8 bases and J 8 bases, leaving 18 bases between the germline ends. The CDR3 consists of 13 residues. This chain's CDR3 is CASRGPFSRGYTF. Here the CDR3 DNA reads TGTGCCAGCCGTGGTCCGTTCTCTCGGGGCTACACCTTC.

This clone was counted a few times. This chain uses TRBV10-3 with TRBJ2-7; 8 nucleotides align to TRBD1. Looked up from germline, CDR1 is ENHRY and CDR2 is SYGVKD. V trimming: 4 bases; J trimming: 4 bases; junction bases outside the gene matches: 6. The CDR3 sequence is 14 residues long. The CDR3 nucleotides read TGTGCCATCAGTGGACAGGGGTTCGTGTACGAGCAGTACTTC. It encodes CAISGQGFVYEQYF.

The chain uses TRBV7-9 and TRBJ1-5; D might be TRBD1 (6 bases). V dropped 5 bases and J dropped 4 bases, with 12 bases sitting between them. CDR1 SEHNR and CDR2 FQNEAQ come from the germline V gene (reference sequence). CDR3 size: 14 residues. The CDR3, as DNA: TGTGCCAGCAGCCTGGACAGACTTAATCAGCCCCAGCATTTT. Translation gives CASSLDRLNQPQHF. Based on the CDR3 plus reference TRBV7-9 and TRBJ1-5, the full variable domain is DTGVSQNPRHKITKRGQNVTFRCDPISEHNRLYWYRQTLGQGPEFLTYFQNEAQLEKSRLLSDRFSAERPKGSFSTLEIQRTEQGDSAMYLCASSLDRLNQPQHFGDGTRLSIL.

The CDR3 here is CASSTGDFSYNEQFF. CDR3 DNA sequence: TGCGCCAGCAGCACAGGGGACTTCTCCTACAATGAGCAGTTCTTC. The chain is built from TRBV5-1 and TRBJ2-1; D perhaps matches TRBD1 (7 bases). Trimming shortened V by 4 bases and J by 0 bases, and 11 bases separated the two germline ends. Germline lookup yields CDR1 SGHRS and CDR2 YFSETQ. This CDR3 is built from 15 residues.

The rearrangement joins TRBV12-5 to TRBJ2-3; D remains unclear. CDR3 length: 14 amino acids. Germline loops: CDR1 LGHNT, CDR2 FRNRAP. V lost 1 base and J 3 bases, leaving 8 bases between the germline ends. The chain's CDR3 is CASGLGSTTDTQYF. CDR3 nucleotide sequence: TGTGCTAGTGGTTTGGGGAGCACAACAGATACGCAGTATTTT.

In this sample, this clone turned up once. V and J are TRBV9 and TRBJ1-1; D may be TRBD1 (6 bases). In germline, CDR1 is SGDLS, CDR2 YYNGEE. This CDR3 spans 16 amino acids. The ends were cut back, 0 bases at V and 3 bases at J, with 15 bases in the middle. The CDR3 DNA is TGTGCCAGCAGCGTAGGAAGGCACAGGGTAGACACTGAAGCTTTCTTT. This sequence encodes CASSVGRHRVDTEAFF.

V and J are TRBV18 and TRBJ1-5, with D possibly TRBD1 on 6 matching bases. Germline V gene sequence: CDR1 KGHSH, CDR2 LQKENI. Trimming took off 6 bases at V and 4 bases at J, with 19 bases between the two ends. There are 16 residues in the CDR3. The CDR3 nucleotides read TGTGCCAGCTCTTTGGAGGTCAGGGGCTTTAATCAGCCCCAGCATTTT. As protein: CASSLEVRGFNQPQHF.

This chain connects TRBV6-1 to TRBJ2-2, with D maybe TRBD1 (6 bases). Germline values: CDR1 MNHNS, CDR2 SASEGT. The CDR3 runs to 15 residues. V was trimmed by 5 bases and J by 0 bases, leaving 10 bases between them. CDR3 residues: CASSSDRPNTGELFF. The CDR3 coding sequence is TGTGCCAGCAGTTCGGACAGACCGAACACCGGGGAGCTGTTTTTT.

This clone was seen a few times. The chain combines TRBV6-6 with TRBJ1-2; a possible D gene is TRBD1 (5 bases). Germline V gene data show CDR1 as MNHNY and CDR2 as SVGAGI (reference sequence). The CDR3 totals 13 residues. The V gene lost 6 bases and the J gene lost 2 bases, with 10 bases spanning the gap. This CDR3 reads CASSPGRNYGYTF. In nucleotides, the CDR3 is TGTGCCAGCAGCCCAGGGCGCAACTATGGCTACACCTTC.

The CDR3 nucleotides read TGTGCCAGCTCCTCACAGCCCCCCTACAATGAGCAGTTCTTC. Translated: CASSSQPPYNEQFF. The rearrangement uses TRBV18 and TRBJ2-1, with no clear D. Germline CDR1 reads KGHSH; CDR2 reads LQKENI. Trimming left V 6 bases short and J 2 bases short, with 11 bases between. This CDR3 is built from 14 residues.

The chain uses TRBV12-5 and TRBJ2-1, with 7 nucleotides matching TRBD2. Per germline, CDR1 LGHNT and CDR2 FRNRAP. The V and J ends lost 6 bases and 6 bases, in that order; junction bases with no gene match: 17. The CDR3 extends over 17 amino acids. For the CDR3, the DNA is TGTGCTAGTGGACCTACCCTCTCGGGGGGAATCAGCAATGAGCAGTTCTTC. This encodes CASGPTLSGGISNEQFF.

The CDR3 coding sequence is TGCGCCAGCAGCCAAGTCCCAGGGACTAAGGGCTACACCTTC. As protein: CASSQVPGTKGYTF. This chain connects TRBV4-1 to TRBJ1-2, with D possibly TRBD1 on 5 matching bases. The V gene lost 1 base and the J gene lost 8 bases, with 14 bases spanning the gap. The V gene's germline CDR1 is MGHRA and CDR2 YSYEKL. The CDR3 is made up of 14 amino acids.

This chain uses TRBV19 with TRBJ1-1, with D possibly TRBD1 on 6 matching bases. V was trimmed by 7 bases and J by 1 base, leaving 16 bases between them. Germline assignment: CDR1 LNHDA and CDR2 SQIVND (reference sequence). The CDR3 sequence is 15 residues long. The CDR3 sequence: CASTANREGNTEAFF. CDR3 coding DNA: TGTGCCAGTACCGCGAACAGGGAGGGGAACACTGAAGCTTTCTTT.

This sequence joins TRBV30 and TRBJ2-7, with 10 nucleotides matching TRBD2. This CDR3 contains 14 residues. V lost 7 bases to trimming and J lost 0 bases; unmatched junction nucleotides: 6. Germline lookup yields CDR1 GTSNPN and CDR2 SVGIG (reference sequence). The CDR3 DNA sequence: TGTGCCTCCCAACTAGCGGGAAACTCCTACGAGCAGTACTTC. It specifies CASQLAGNSYEQYF.

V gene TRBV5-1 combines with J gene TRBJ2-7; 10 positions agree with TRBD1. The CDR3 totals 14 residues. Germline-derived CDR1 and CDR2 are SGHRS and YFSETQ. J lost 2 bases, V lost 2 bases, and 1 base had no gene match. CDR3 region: CASSLGTGAYEQYF. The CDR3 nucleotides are TGCGCCAGCAGCTTAGGGACAGGGGCCTACGAGCAGTACTTC.

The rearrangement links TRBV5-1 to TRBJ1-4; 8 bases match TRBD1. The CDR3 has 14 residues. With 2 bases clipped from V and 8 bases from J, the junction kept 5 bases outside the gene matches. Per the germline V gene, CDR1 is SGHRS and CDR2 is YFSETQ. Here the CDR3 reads CASSFGQGGEKLFF. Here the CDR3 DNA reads TGCGCCAGCAGCTTCGGACAGGGAGGCGAAAAACTGTTTTTT.

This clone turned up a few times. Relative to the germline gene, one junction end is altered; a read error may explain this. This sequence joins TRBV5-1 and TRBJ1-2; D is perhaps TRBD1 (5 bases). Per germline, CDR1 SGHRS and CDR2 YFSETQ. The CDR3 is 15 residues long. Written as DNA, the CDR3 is TGTGCCAGCAGCTCTGGCGGAGGGGAATGGTATGGCTACACCTTC. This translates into CASSSGGGEWYGYTF.

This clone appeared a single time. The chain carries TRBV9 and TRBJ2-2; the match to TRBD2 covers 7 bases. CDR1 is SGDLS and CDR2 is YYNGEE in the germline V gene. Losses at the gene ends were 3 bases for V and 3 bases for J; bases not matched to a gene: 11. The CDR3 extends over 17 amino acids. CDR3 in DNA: TGTGCCAGCAGCGGATTGGCCGGACTAGACCACACCGGGGAGCTGTTTTTT. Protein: CASSGLAGLDHTGELFF.

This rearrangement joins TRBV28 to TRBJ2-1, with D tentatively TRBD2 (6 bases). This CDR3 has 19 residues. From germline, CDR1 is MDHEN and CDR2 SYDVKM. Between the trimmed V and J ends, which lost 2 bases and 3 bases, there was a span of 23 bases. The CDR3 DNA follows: TGTGCCAGCAGTTTAGACCCCGCACTCGGGCGGGAAGACTACAATGAGCAGTTCTTC. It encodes CASSLDPALGREDYNEQFF.

The CDR3 bases are TGTGCCAGCAGCTTCAAAGCGGGAGTGGATGAGCAGTTCTTC. This codes for CASSFKAGVDEQFF. The chain is built from TRBV7-3 and TRBJ2-1; 8 bases match TRBD2. CDR1 and CDR2 (germline): SGHTA, FQGTGA. This CDR3 has 14 residues. V was pared by 3 bases and J by 8 bases, with 6 bases of the junction left unmatched.

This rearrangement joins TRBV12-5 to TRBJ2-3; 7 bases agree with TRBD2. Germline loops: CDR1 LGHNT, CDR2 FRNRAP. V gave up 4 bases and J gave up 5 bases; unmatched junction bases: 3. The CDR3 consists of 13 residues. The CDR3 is CASGWEGLDTQYF. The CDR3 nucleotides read TGTGCTAGTGGTTGGGAGGGATTAGATACGCAGTATTTT.

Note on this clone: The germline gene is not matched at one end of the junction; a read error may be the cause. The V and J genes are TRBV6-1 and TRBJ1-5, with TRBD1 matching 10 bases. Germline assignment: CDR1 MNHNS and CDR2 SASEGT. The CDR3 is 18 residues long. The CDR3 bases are TGTGCCAGCAGGGAAGGGACAGGGGCCGCGGCGAACAATCAGCCCCAGCATTTT. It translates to CASREGTGAAANNQPQHF.

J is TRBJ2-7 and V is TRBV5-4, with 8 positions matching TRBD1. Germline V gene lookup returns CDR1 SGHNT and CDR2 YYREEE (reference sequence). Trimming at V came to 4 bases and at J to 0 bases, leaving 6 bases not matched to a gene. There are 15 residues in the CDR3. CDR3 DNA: TGTGCCAGCAGCGACAGGGGAAAAAGCTCCTACGAGCAGTACTTC. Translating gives CASSDRGKSSYEQYF.

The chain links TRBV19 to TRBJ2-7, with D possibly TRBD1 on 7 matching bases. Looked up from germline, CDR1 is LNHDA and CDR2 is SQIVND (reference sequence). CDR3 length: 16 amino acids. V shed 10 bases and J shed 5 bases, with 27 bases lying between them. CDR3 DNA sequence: TGTGCCACCCGAGGAGGGGGCATTCCTCTCTTCCACGAGCAGTACGTC. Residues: CATRGGGIPLFHEQYV.

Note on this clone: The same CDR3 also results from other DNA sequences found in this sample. CDR3 DNA sequence: TGCGCCAGCAGCTTGGACAGGGGGCGGTGGGAGACCCAGTACTTC. Its translation: CASSLDRGRWETQYF. The chain combines TRBV5-1 with TRBJ2-5; 9 nucleotides line up with TRBD1. The CDR3 extends over 15 amino acids. The germline gives CDR1 SGHRS, CDR2 YFSETQ. Losses at the gene ends were 0 bases for V and 5 bases for J; bases not matched to a gene: 5.